This TCR beta chain was retrieved from a study of vaccination effects on CD4 cells after COVID-19. The protocol was immunoSEQ multiplex PCR, while the TCRdb copy is restricted to in-frame clones and leaves out a portion. The table has some 66,000 clones, under 80% seen once. A remark on this clone: The antigen is not known.

Around day 10 of culture, CD4+ T cells were separated out. Each participant was given two doses of one vaccine (BNT162b2 or mRNA-1273). Germline V lookup: CDR1 KGHDR, CDR2 SFDVKD. The CDR3 is made up of 15 amino acids. V lost 9 bases to trimming and J lost 6 bases; unmatched junction nucleotides: 9. The V and J genes are TRBV24-1 and TRBJ2-5; 13 bases map to TRBD2. The sequences come from CD4+ T cells from PBMCs cultured without peptide, collected after COVID-19 vaccination. This clonotype was obtained from a human donor who received a COVID-19 vaccine. DNA of the CDR3: TGTGCCACCCAGAAAGGGACTAGCGGGGTTAAGACCCAGTACTTC. Translation: CATQKGTSGVKTQYF.